This T cell receptor beta chain was found in a study of coeliac disease. Study background: Coeliac patients had newly diagnosed active disease, refractory type I disease, or gluten-free diet control. Overall study results and limits: TRB repertoires were largely private, with most amino acid sequences found in only one sample. Active celiac intraepithelial and lamina propria samples had lower TRB and TRG clonality than control samples. Intraepithelial and lamina propria fractions were not highly pure, so cross-contamination was possible.

Sequencing used one aliquot of 500,000 cells per fraction. Here immunoSEQ multiplex PCR was the method, and the copy in TCRdb shows in-frame clones only, minus some. Counted here are several thousand clones, less than 75% occurring once; the ten biggest clones make up 13% to 15%. This clone was seen only a few times. Antigen unknown. The receptor's source is a woman between 18 and 30 years old with active celiac disease. The material sequenced was intraepithelial lymphocytes from the gut.

For the CDR3, the DNA is TGTGCCAGCAGCCCCCCGCCGGGACATACTTATGGCTACACCTTC. This codes for CASSPPPGHTYGYTF. V is TRBV7-4 and J is TRBJ1-2; D might be TRBD1 (6 bases). Germline V CDR1 and CDR2: SGHVT, SQSDAQ. V lost 5 bases and J 5 bases, leaving 18 bases between the germline ends. The CDR3 spans 15 residues.